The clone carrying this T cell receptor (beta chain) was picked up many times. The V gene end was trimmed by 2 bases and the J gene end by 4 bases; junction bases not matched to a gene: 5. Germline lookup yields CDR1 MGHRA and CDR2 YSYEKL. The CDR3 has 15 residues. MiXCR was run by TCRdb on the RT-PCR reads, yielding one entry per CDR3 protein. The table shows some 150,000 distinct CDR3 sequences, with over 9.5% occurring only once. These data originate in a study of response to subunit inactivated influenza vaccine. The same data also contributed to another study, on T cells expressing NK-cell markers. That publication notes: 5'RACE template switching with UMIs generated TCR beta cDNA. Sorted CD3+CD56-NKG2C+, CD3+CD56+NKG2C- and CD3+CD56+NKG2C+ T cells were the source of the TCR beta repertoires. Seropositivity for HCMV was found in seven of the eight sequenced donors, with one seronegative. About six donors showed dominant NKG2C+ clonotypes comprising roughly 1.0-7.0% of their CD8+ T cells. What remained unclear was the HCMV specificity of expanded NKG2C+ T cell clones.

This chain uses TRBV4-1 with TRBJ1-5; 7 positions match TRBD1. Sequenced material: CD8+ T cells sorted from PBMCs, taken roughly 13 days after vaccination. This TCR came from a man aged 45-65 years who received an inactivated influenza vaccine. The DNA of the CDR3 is TGCGCCAGCAGCCAATCAGGGGGGGCTAATCAGCCCCAGCATTTT. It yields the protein CASSQSGGANQPQHF.